The text below deals with one T cell receptor (beta chain). What it binds is unknown. The source of the sample is a study of cytomegalovirus exposure and HLA in healthy donors. Study-level points and caveats: In terms of immune exposure information, only CMV serostatus was available.

It was healthy bone marrow donors who served as donors. This PCR relied on a set of 60 Vbeta primers and 13 Jbeta primers. Assay used: immunoSEQ multiplex PCR; TCRdb lists only in-frame clones, some missing. The sample lists roughly 200,000 clones, approximately 79% occurring once. The sequence derives from a man aged 45-65 years in good health and CMV-seronegative. Sequenced material: PBMCs.

This chain's CDR3 is CASGGQGVDEQYF. The CDR3 DNA sequence: TGTGCCAGTGGAGGACAGGGGGTCGACGAGCAGTACTTC. V and J are TRBV19 and TRBJ2-7; 10 positions agree with TRBD1. From germline, CDR1 is LNHDA and CDR2 SQIVND (reference sequence). The length of the CDR3 is 13 residues. V lost 8 bases and J lost 5; bases outside the gene matches: 6.